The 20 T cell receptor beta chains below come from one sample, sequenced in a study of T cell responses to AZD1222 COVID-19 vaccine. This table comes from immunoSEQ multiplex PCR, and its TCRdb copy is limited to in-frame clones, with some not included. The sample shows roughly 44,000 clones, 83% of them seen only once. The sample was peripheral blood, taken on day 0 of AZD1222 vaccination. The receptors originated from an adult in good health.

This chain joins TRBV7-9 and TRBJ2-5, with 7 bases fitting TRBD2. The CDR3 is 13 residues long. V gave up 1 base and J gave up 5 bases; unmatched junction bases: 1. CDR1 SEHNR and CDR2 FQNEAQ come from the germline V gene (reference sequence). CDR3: CASSLVGGETQYF. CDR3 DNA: TGTGCCAGCAGCTTAGTGGGAGGGGAGACCCAGTACTTC.

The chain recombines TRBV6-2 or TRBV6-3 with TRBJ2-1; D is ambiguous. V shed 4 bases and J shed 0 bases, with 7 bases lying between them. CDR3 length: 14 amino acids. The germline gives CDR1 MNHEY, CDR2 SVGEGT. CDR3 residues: CASSWAVSYNEQFF. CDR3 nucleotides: TGTGCCAGCAGTTGGGCAGTCTCCTACAATGAGCAGTTCTTC.

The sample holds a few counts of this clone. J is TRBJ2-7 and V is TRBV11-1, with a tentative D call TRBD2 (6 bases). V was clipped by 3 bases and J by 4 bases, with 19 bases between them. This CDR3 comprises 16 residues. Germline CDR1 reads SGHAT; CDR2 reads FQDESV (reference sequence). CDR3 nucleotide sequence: TGTGCCAGCAGCTTGGAGGCGCGGGAAGAAGGTTACGAGCAGTACTTC. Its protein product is CASSLEAREEGYEQYF.

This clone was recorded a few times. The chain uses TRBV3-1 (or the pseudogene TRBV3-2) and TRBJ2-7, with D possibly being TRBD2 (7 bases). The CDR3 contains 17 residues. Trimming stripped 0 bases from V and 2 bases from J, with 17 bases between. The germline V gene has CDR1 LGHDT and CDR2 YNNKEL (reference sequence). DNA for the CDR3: TGTGCCAGCAGCCAAGAGGGGGGGCAGGGTTTCACCTACGAGCAGTACTTC. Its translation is CASSQEGGQGFTYEQYF.

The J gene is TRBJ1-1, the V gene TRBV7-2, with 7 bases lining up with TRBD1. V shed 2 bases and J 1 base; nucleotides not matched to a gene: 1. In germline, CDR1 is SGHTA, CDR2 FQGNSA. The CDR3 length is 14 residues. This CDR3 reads CASSLRDRNTEAFF. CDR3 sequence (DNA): TGTGCCAGCAGCTTACGGGACAGGAACACTGAAGCTTTCTTT.

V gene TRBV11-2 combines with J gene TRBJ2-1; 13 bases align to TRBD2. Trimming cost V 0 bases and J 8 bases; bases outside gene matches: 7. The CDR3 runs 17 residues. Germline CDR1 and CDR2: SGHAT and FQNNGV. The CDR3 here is CASSLEAGLAGFHEQFF. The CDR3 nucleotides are TGTGCCAGCAGCTTAGAGGCGGGACTAGCGGGATTCCATGAGCAGTTCTTC.

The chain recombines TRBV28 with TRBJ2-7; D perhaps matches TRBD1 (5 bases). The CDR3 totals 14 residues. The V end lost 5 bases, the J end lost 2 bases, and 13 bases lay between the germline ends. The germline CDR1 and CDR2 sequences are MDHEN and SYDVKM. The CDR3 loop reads CASSPGIFPYEQYF. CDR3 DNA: TGTGCCAGCAGTCCAGGGATCTTCCCCTACGAGCAGTACTTC. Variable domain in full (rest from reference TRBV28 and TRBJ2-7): DVKVTQSSRYLVKRTGEKVFLECVQDMDHENMFWYRQDPGLGLRLIYFSYDVKMKEKGDIPEGYSVSREKKERFSLILESASTNQTSMYLCASSPGIFPYEQYFGPGTRLTVT.

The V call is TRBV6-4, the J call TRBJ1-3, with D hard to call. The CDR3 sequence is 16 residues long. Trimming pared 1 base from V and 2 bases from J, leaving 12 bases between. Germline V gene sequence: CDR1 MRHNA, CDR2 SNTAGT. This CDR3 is CASSDYRGEAGNTIYF. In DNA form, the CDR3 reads TGTGCCAGCAGTGACTATCGGGGAGAAGCTGGAAACACCATATATTTT.

The chain's CDR3 is CASSWTSSSYNEQFF. The CDR3 DNA reads TGCGCCAGCAGCTGGACTAGCAGCTCCTACAATGAGCAGTTCTTC. This chain joins TRBV5-1 and TRBJ2-1; TRBD2 agrees at 8 bases. Germline trimming cut 3 bases from V and 0 bases from J; bases unmatched to any gene: 2. This CDR3 has 15 amino acids. In germline, CDR1 is SGHRS, CDR2 YFSETQ.

This chain's CDR3 is CASSSELQGAPGQETQYF. In nucleotides, the CDR3 is TGTGCCAGCAGCTCAGAACTACAGGGGGCGCCGGGACAAGAGACCCAGTACTTC. J is TRBJ2-5 and V is TRBV5-5, with 9 bases fitting TRBD1. V gave up 3 bases and J gave up 2 bases; unmatched junction bases: 14. Per germline, CDR1 SGHKS and CDR2 YYEKEE (reference sequence). The length of the CDR3 is 18 residues.

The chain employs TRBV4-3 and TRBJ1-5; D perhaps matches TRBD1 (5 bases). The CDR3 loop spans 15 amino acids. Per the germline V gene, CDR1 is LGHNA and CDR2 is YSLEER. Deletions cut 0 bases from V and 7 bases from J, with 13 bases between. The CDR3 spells CASSQDRTSAQPQHF. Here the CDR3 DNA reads TGCGCCAGCAGCCAAGATAGGACATCGGCACAGCCCCAGCATTTT.

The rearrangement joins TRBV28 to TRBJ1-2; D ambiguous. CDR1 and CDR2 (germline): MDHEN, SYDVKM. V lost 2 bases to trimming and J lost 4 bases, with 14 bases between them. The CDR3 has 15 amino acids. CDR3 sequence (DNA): TGTGCCAGCAGTTTACCCTCCGCAGGCAGCTATGGCTACACCTTC. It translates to CASSLPSAGSYGYTF.

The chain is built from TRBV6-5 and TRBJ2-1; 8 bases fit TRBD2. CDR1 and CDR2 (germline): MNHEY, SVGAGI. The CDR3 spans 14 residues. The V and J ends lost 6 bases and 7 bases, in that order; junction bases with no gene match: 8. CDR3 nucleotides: TGTGCCAGCAGGCTACGGGGGGGAGGGAATGAGCAGTTCTTC. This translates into CASRLRGGGNEQFF.

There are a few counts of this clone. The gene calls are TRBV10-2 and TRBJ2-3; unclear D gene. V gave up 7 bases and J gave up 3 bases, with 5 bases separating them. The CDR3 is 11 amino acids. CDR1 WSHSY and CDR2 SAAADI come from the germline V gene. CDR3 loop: CASKRTDTQYF. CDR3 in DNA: TGCGCCAGCAAGAGGACAGATACGCAGTATTTT.

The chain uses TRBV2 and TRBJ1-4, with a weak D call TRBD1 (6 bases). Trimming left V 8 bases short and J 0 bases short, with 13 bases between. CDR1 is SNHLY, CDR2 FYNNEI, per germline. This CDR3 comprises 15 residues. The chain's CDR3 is CASAGTPATNEKLFF. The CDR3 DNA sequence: TGTGCCAGCGCCGGGACACCAGCAACTAATGAAAAACTGTTTTTT.

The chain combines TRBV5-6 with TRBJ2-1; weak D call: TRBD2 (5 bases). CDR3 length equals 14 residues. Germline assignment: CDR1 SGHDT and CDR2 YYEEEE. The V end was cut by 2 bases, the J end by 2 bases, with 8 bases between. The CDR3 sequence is CASSFTGAYNEQFF. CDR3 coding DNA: TGTGCCAGCAGCTTCACCGGGGCCTACAATGAGCAGTTCTTC.

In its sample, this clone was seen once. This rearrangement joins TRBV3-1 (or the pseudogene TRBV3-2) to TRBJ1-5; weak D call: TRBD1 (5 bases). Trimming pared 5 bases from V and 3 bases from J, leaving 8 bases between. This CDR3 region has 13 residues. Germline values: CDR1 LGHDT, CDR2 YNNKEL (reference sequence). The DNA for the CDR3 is TGTGCCAGCAGCGCGGACACCAATCAGCCCCAGCATTTT. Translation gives CASSADTNQPQHF.

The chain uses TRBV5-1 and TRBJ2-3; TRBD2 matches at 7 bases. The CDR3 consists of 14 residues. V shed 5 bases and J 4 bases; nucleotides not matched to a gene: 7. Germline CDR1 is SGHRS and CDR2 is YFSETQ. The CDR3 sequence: CASSDGGNADTQYF. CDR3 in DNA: TGCGCCAGCAGTGACGGGGGGAACGCAGATACGCAGTATTTT.

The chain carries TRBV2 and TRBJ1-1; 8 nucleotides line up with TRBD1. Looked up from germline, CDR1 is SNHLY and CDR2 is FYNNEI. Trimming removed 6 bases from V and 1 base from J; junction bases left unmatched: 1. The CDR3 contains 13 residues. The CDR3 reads CASRTGENTEAFF. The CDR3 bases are TGTGCCAGCAGGACAGGGGAGAACACTGAAGCTTTCTTT.

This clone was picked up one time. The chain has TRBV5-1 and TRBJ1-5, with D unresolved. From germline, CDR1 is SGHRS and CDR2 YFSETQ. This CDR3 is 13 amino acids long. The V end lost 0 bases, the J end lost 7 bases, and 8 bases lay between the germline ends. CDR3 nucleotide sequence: TGCGCCAGCAGCTTGGAGGGATACCAGCCCCAGCATTTT. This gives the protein CASSLEGYQPQHF.